One sample yielded the 30 T cell receptor beta chains listed below, sequenced in a study of control samples from healthy donors and cancer patients. The table came from immunoSEQ multiplex PCR; TCRdb's copy has only in-frame clones and leaves some out. Among about 97,000 clones listed, roughly nine tenths were seen once. Sequencing was done on a sample of blood. The receptors derive from a young woman in good health.

The V call is TRBV7-9, the J call TRBJ1-2, with D possibly TRBD1 on 5 matching bases. The CDR3 runs 16 residues. CDR1 and CDR2 from the germline V gene are SEHNR and FQNEAQ (reference sequence). V was pared by 1 base and J by 4 bases, with 16 bases between. The CDR3 reads CASSLGASRAGYGYTF. The DNA for the CDR3 is TGTGCCAGCAGCTTAGGGGCCTCCAGGGCTGGCTATGGCTACACCTTC. The variable domain in full, with the rest retrieved from reference TRBV7-9 and TRBJ1-2, is DTGVSQNPRHKITKRGQNVTFRCDPISEHNRLYWYRQTLGQGPEFLTYFQNEAQLEKSRLLSDRFSAERPKGSFSTLEIQRTEQGDSAMYLCASSLGASRAGYGYTFGSGTRLTVV.

The count of this clone is one. The chain combines TRBV6-6 with TRBJ1-6, with D possibly TRBD1 on 5 matching bases. The CDR3 totals 15 residues. V was clipped by 0 bases and J by 9 bases, with 12 bases between them. Germline loops: CDR1 MNHNY, CDR2 SVGAGI (reference sequence). The CDR3 nucleotides are TGTGCCAGCAGTTACTCCGACAGCTATCGTTCACCCCTCCACTTT. Translating it yields CASSYSDSYRSPLHF.

V usage is TRBV6-5 and J usage is TRBJ1-2; TRBD1 matches 7 bases. The CDR3 contains 13 residues. Trimming cost V 6 bases and J 6 bases; bases outside gene matches: 7. Per germline, CDR1 MNHEY and CDR2 SVGAGI. The chain's CDR3 is CASSPRGVNGYTF. Here the CDR3 DNA reads TGTGCCAGCAGCCCCAGGGGGGTCAATGGCTACACCTTC.

The genes are TRBV27 and TRBJ1-5; the match to TRBD1 covers 9 bases. This CDR3 has 14 residues. Losses at the gene ends were 7 bases for V and 7 bases for J; bases not matched to a gene: 8. Germline loops: CDR1 MNHEY, CDR2 SMNVEV (reference sequence). As DNA, the CDR3 is TGTGCCAGCAAAGGCGACAGGGGGAACCAGCCCCAGCATTTT. It is translated as CASKGDRGNQPQHF.

The chain joins TRBV6-5 to TRBJ2-7; perhaps TRBD1 as D (7 bases). The CDR3 length is 15 residues. Per germline, CDR1 MNHEY and CDR2 SVGAGI. V lost 7 bases and J 5 bases, leaving 21 bases between the germline ends. The CDR3 DNA is TGTGCCAGCAATCCGGCTCGGCAGGGGGGAAACGAGCAGTACTTC. Protein: CASNPARQGGNEQYF.

This rearrangement joins TRBV5-1 to TRBJ2-7; D may be TRBD1 or TRBD2 (5 bases each). The CDR3 consists of 14 residues. V was shortened by 4 bases and J by 3 bases, with 14 bases between the two germline ends. Germline V gene sequence: CDR1 SGHRS, CDR2 YFSETQ. The CDR3 DNA reads TGCGCCAGCAGCCCGTTGGGGACGGTCTACGAGCAGTACTTC. Amino acids: CASSPLGTVYEQYF.

Turning to this clone: The same CDR3 arises from other DNA sequences in this sample as well. The CDR3 DNA is TGTGCCAGCAGCTTAGGGCAAGAGACCCAGTACTTC. Translated: CASSLGQETQYF. The chain has TRBV7-2 and TRBJ2-5; D uncertain. Germline V CDR1 and CDR2: SGHTA, FQGNSA. V gave up 1 base and J gave up 2 bases, with 2 bases separating them. The CDR3 length is 12 residues.

The gene calls are TRBV28 and TRBJ2-2; 8 bases match TRBD2. This CDR3 comprises 14 residues. With 3 bases clipped from V and 8 bases from J, the junction kept 5 bases outside the gene matches. CDR1 and CDR2 from the germline V gene are MDHEN and SYDVKM. The CDR3 bases are TGTGCCAGCAGTTTCTCCACGGGAGGGGGGGAGCTGTTTTTT. It specifies CASSFSTGGGELFF.

The chain uses TRBV5-4 and TRBJ1-1; D gene ambiguous. Germline values: CDR1 SGHNT, CDR2 YYREEE (reference sequence). The CDR3 has 15 amino acids. V was trimmed by 0 bases and J by 6 bases, leaving 15 bases between them. The CDR3 reads CASSLAGIGSPEAFF. The CDR3 DNA reads TGTGCCAGCAGCTTGGCCGGGATAGGTAGCCCTGAAGCTTTCTTT.

CDR3: CATHRGVMDTEAFF. The CDR3 DNA reads TGTGCCACGCACCGGGGCGTGATGGACACTGAAGCTTTCTTT. This chain joins TRBV14 and TRBJ1-1; D is perhaps TRBD1 (5 bases). V was clipped by 10 bases and J by 3 bases, with 18 bases between them. CDR1 is SGHDN and CDR2 is FVKESK in the germline V gene. CDR3 size: 14 residues.

This clone has just a few counts. The CDR3: CASSQDVGTGELFF. The CDR3 region has the DNA TGTGCCAGCAGCCAAGATGTCGGCACCGGGGAGCTGTTTTTT. V gene TRBV3-1 (or the pseudogene TRBV3-2) combines with J gene TRBJ2-2; no clear D gene. The CDR3 sequence is 14 residues long. CDR1 is LGHDT, CDR2 YNNKEL, per germline (reference sequence). V shed 0 bases and J shed 4 bases, with 6 bases lying between them.

The chain is built from TRBV2 and TRBJ2-7; no clear D gene. Trimming removed 3 bases at V and 6 bases at J, with 9 bases between. In germline, CDR1 is SNHLY, CDR2 FYNNEI. The length of the CDR3 is 12 residues. CDR3 DNA sequence: TGTGCCAGCAGTGAGCACGACGGCGAGCAGTACTTC. Amino acid sequence: CASSEHDGEQYF.

The CDR3 DNA reads as TGTGCCAGCAGCTCGCGGACTGGGGAAATGTTGTACTTC. It translates to CASSSRTGEMLYF. V usage is TRBV11-3 and J usage is TRBJ2-7; D is possibly TRBD2 (5 bases). CDR3 length: 13 residues. V was clipped by 4 bases and J by 12 bases, with 19 bases between them. Germline CDR1 is SGHNT and CDR2 is YENEEA.

The V gene is TRBV7-3, the J gene TRBJ1-1; D may be TRBD1 (5 bases). CDR3 length: 13 residues. V dropped 3 bases and J dropped 1 base, with 6 bases sitting between them. Germline-derived CDR1 and CDR2 are SGHTA and FQGTGA. The CDR3 protein is CASSFTGNTEAFF. DNA of the CDR3: TGTGCCAGCAGCTTTACAGGGAACACTGAAGCTTTCTTT.

This chain connects TRBV6-2 or TRBV6-3 to TRBJ2-2, with D uncertain. The germline gives CDR1 MNHEY, CDR2 SVGEGT. There are 13 residues in the CDR3. V lost 6 bases and J 6 bases, leaving 11 bases between the germline ends. DNA of the CDR3: TGTGCCAGCAGCCTTCGAACGGCCGGGGAGCTGTTTTTT. It is translated as CASSLRTAGELFF.

The rearrangement uses TRBV11-3 and TRBJ2-3, with D unresolved. The CDR3 spans 14 residues. The V end lost 1 base, the J end lost 0 bases, and 5 bases lay between the germline ends. Germline CDR1 reads SGHNT; CDR2 reads YENEEA. CDR3 loop: CASSLGRSTDTQYF. The CDR3, as DNA: TGTGCCAGCAGCTTAGGACGGAGCACAGATACGCAGTATTTT.

The J gene is TRBJ1-1, the V gene TRBV28; D might be TRBD1 (6 bases). V was cut by 10 bases and J by 3 bases, with 15 bases left in between. Per the germline V gene, CDR1 is MDHEN and CDR2 is SYDVKM. CDR3 length: 13 residues. The CDR3 DNA reads as TGTGCCACGAACTTGGACAGCTACACTGAAGCTTTCTTT. Translating gives CATNLDSYTEAFF. Full variable domain (missing parts from reference TRBV28 and TRBJ1-1): DVKVTQSSRYLVKRTGEKVFLECVQDMDHENMFWYRQDPGLGLRLIYFSYDVKMKEKGDIPEGYSVSREKKERFSLILESASTNQTSMYLCATNLDSYTEAFFGQGTRLTVV.

CDR3 residues: CASNPGTGIPYEQYF. Written as DNA, the CDR3 is TGTGCCAGCAATCCCGGGACAGGGATACCCTACGAGCAGTACTTC. The V gene is TRBV6-5, the J gene TRBJ2-7, with 9 bases aligning to TRBD1. V trimming: 7 bases; J trimming: 2 bases; junction bases outside the gene matches: 9. There are 15 residues in the CDR3. Germline V gives CDR1 MNHEY, CDR2 SVGAGI.

This rearrangement joins TRBV5-4 to TRBJ1-1; no clear D gene. The V end lost 0 bases, the J end lost 2 bases, and 8 bases lay between the germline ends. Germline-derived CDR1 and CDR2 are SGHNT and YYREEE (reference sequence). The CDR3 extends over 14 amino acids. CDR3 in amino acids: CASSLAISNTEAFF. For the CDR3, the DNA is TGTGCCAGCAGCTTGGCAATTTCCAACACTGAAGCTTTCTTT.

J is TRBJ1-2 and V is TRBV7-2; 9 bases agree with TRBD1. The CDR3 is made up of 15 amino acids. The germline V gene encodes CDR1 SGHTA and CDR2 FQGNSA. Losses at the gene ends were 1 base for V and 6 bases for J; bases not matched to a gene: 6. CDR3 in DNA: TGTGCCAGCAGCTTAGTGAGACAGGGGGATGATGGCTACACCTTC. Translated: CASSLVRQGDDGYTF.

V usage is TRBV29-1 and J usage is TRBJ2-3; tentatively, D is TRBD1 (5 bases). V was pared by 4 bases and J by 5 bases, with 10 bases between. The CDR3 covers 12 residues. Germline V gene lookup returns CDR1 SQVTM and CDR2 ANQGSEA. CDR3 in DNA: TGCAGCGTTGGGCAGGGTTTAGATACGCAGTATTTT. It codes for CSVGQGLDTQYF.

The chain employs TRBV19 and TRBJ1-5, with 12 positions matching TRBD1. The CDR3 totals 16 residues. Trimming took 2 bases from V and 7 from J; bases not matched to a gene: 6. Germline V lookup: CDR1 LNHDA, CDR2 SQIVND (reference sequence). The CDR3 protein is CASSIRDRGLSQPQHF. The DNA for the CDR3 is TGTGCCAGTAGTATACGGGACAGGGGGCTCTCACAGCCCCAGCATTTT. The entire variable domain, with the rest obtained from reference TRBV19 and TRBJ1-5, is as follows: DGGITQSPKYLFRKEGQNVTLSCEQNLNHDAMYWYRQDPGQGLRLIYYSQIVNDFQKGDIAEGYSVSREKKESFPLTVTSAQKNPTAFYLCASSIRDRGLSQPQHFGDGTRLSIL.

The rearrangement links TRBV18 to TRBJ2-6; no definite D call. Looked up from germline, CDR1 is KGHSH and CDR2 is LQKENI. This CDR3 comprises 13 residues. Trimming removed 4 bases at V and 0 bases at J, with 1 base between. The CDR3 loop reads CASSLSGANVLTF. The CDR3 region has the DNA TGTGCCAGCTCACTCTCTGGGGCCAACGTCCTGACTTTC.

This chain links TRBV4-1 with TRBJ1-1, with 11 bases lining up with TRBD1. J was trimmed by 4 bases and V by 4 bases; bases with no gene match: 5. This CDR3 comprises 15 residues. Germline loops: CDR1 MGHRA, CDR2 YSYEKL. CDR3 coding DNA: TGCGCCAGCAGCCCCGCGGGACAGGGGGGCACTGAAGCTTTCTTT. Translated: CASSPAGQGGTEAFF.

V usage is TRBV6-5 and J usage is TRBJ2-7; 9 nucleotides match TRBD1. Germline V gene lookup returns CDR1 MNHEY and CDR2 SVGAGI. The CDR3 loop spans 15 amino acids. V was pared by 8 bases and J by 5 bases, with 13 bases of the junction left unmatched. The CDR3 sequence is CASLAAGQGINEQYF. CDR3 sequence (DNA): TGTGCCAGCCTCGCGGCGGGACAGGGAATTAACGAGCAGTACTTC.

This chain links TRBV2 with TRBJ1-5; weak D call: TRBD1 (5 bases). Germline CDR1 and CDR2: SNHLY and FYNNEI. V was trimmed by 4 bases and J by 3 bases, leaving 16 bases between them. The CDR3 totals 16 residues. The CDR3 is CASSGDPGGINQPQHF. The CDR3 DNA is TGTGCCAGCAGTGGGGACCCCGGGGGTATCAATCAGCCCCAGCATTTT.

CDR3 in amino acids: CAWSVSGSGRNTGELFF. The DNA of the CDR3 is TGTGCCTGGAGTGTCTCAGGGAGCGGGAGAAACACCGGGGAGCTGTTTTTT. The genes are TRBV30 and TRBJ2-2, with 8 bases matching TRBD2. The CDR3 covers 17 residues. Trimming at V came to 0 bases and at J to 2 bases, leaving 8 bases not matched to a gene. Germline CDR1 is GTSNPN and CDR2 is SVGIG (reference sequence).

The chain recombines TRBV11-2 with TRBJ2-7; D unresolved. V was clipped by 2 bases and J by 2 bases, with 10 bases between them. Germline-derived CDR1 and CDR2 are SGHAT and FQNNGV. The CDR3 has 14 amino acids. The DNA of the CDR3 is TGTGCCAGCAGCTTATTGATAGCCACCTACGAGCAGTACTTC. Translating it yields CASSLLIATYEQYF.

V gene TRBV27 combines with J gene TRBJ2-7; 9 bases are a match to TRBD2. The V and J ends lost 6 bases and 4 bases, in that order; junction bases with no gene match: 13. CDR3 length: 16 amino acids. Germline V CDR1 and CDR2: MNHEY, SMNVEV (reference sequence). CDR3 in amino acids: CASRSLAGANLYEQYF. The CDR3 DNA follows: TGTGCCAGCAGGTCCTTAGCGGGGGCGAATTTGTACGAGCAGTACTTC.

This chain uses TRBV7-9 with TRBJ2-5; 13 bases agree with TRBD2. Germline CDR1 is SEHNR and CDR2 is FQNEAQ (reference sequence). This CDR3 contains 15 residues. The ends lost 3 bases at V and 7 bases at J; junction bases unmatched: 5. CDR3 sequence reads: CASSFGTSGIGTQYF. The CDR3, as DNA: TGTGCCAGCAGCTTCGGGACTAGCGGGATCGGGACCCAGTACTTC. Variable domain in full (rest from reference TRBV7-9 and TRBJ2-5): DTGVSQNPRHKITKRGQNVTFRCDPISEHNRLYWYRQTLGQGPEFLTYFQNEAQLEKSRLLSDRFSAERPKGSFSTLEIQRTEQGDSAMYLCASSFGTSGIGTQYFGPGTRLLVL.